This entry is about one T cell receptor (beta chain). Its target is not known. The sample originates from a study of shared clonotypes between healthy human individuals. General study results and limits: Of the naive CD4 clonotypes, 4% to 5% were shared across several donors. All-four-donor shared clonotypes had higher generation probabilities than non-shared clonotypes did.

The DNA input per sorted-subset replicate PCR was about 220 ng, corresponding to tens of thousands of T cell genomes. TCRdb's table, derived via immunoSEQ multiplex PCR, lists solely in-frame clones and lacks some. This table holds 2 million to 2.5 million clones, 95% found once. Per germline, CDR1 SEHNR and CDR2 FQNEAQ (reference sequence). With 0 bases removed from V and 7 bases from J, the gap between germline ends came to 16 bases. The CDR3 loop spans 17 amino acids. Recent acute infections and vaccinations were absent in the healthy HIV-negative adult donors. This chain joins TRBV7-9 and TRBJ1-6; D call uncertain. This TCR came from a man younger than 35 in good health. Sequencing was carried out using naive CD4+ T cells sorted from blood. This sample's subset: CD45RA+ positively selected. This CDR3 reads CASSLAPGRALNSPLHF. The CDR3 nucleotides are TGTGCCAGCAGCTTAGCCCCCGGGAGGGCCTTGAATTCACCCCTCCACTTT.